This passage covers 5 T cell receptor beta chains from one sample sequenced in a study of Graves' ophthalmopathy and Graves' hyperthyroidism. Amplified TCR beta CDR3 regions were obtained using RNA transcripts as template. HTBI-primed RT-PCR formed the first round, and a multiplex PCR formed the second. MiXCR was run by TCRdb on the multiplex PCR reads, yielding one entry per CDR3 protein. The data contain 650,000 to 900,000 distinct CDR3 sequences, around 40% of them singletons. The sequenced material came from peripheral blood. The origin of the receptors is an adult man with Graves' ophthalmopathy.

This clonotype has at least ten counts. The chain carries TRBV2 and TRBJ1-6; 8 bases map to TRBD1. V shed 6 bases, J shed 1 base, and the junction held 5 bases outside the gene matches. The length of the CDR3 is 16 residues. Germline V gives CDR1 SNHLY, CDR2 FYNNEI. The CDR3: CASRDRERSYNSPLHF. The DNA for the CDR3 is TGTGCCAGCAGGGACAGGGAGAGGTCCTATAATTCACCCCTCCACTTT.

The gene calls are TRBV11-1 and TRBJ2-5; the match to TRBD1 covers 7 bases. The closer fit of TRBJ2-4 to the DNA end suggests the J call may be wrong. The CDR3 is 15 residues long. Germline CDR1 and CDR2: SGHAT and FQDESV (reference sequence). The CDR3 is CASSARTGSKNIQYF. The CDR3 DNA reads TGTGCCAGCAGCGCCCGGACAGGTTCCAAAAACATTCAGTACTTC.

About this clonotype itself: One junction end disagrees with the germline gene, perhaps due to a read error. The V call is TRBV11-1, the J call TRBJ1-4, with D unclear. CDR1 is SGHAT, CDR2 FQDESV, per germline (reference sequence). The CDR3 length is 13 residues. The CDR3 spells CASSLGKLEKLFF. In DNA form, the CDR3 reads TGTGCCAGCAGTTTAGGGAAATTGGAAAAACTGTTTTTT.

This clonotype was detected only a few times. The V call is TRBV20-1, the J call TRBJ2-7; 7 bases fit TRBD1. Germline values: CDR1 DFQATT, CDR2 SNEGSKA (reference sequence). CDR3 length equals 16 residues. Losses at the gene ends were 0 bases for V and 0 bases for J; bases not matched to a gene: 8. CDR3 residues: CSARDSQGPYSYEQYF. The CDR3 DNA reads TGCAGTGCTAGAGACTCACAGGGGCCCTACTCCTACGAGCAGTACTTC.

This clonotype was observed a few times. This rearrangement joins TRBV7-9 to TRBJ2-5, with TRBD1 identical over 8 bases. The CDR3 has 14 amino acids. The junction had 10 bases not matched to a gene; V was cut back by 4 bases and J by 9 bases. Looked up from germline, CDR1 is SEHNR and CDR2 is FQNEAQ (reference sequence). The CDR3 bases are TGTGCCAGCAGCTCCTTGACAGGGGACGAGGCCCAGTACTTC. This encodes CASSSLTGDEAQYF.